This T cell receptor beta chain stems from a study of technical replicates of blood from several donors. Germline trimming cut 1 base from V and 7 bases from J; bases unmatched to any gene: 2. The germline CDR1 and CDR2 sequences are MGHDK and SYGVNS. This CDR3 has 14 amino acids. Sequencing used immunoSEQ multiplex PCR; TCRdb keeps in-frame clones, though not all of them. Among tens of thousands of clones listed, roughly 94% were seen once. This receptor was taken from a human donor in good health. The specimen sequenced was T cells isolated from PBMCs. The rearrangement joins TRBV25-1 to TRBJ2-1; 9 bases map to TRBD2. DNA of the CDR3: TGTGCCAGCAGTGAATGGAGCGGGAGGAATGAGCAGTTCTTC. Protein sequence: CASSEWSGRNEQFF. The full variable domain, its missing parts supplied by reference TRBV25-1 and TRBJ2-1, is EADIYQTPRYLVIGTGKKITLECSQTMGHDKMYWYQQDPGMELHLIHYSYGVNSTEKGDLSSESTVSRIRTEHFPLTLESARPSHTSQYLCASSEWSGRNEQFFGPGTRLTVL.